The clone carrying this TCR beta chain was counted between two and nine times. Its antigen is currently unknown. These data originate in a study of cytomegalovirus exposure and HLA in healthy donors. Notes on the study in general: Common viral pathogens seemed, in a later analysis, to connect with several of the most significant clusters. Some V segments, including TRBV6-2 and TRBV6-3, were excluded as indistinguishable. For cytomegalovirus status, the classifier reportedly gave diagnoses with high specificity and sensitivity.

CDR1 and CDR2 from the germline V gene are SGHTA and FQGNSA. The CDR3 runs to 15 residues. V was cut by 5 bases and J by 0 bases, with 12 bases left in between. It was healthy bone marrow donors who served as donors. A multiplex PCR was run with 60 Vbeta primers and 13 Jbeta primers. Profiling relied on immunoSEQ multiplex PCR, and the TCRdb table lists in-frame clones only, not all of them. There are some 190,000 clones in the sample; 80% occur only once, and around 1.4% lies in the top ten. The sequence came from a girl between 10 and 17 years old in good health and CMV-seropositive. The chain combines TRBV7-2 with TRBJ2-3; possible D gene TRBD1, 5 bases. The sample was PBMCs. The CDR3 nucleotides are TGTGCCAGCAGCCCGGACATAGCTAGCACAGATACGCAGTATTTT. Protein: CASSPDIASTDTQYF.